This T cell receptor (beta chain) was sequenced for a study of technical replicates of blood from several donors. TCRdb's copy holds only in-frame clones and misses some; the assay was immunoSEQ multiplex PCR. The sample holds approximately 75,000 clones, around 90% seen once. The CDR3 runs 12 residues. Germline V gene sequence: CDR1 SQVTM, CDR2 ANQGSEA. V gave up 5 bases and J gave up 2 bases, with 9 bases separating them. Sequenced: T cells isolated from PBMCs. V gene TRBV29-1 combines with J gene TRBJ1-2, with a tentative D call TRBD1 (5 bases). This clonotype was obtained from a human donor in good health. Here the CDR3 reads CSVSGGNYGYTF. The CDR3, as DNA: TGCAGCGTTTCCGGGGGGAACTATGGCTACACCTTC.